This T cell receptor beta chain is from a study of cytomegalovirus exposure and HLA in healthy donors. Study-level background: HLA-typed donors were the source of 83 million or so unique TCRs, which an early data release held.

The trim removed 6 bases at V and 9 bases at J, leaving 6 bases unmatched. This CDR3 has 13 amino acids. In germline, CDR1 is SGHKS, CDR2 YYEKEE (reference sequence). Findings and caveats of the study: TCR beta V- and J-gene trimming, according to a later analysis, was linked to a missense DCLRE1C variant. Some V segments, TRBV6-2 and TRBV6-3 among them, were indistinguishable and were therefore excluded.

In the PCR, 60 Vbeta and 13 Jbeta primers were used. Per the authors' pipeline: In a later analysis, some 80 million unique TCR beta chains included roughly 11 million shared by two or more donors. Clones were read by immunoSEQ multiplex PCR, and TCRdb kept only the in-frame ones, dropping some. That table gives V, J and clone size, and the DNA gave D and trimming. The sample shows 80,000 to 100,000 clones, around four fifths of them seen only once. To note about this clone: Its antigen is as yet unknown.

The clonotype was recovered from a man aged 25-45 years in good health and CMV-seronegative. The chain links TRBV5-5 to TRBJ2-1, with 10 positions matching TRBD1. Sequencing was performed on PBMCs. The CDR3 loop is CASNGQGEGEQFF. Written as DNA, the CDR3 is TGTGCCAGCAACGGACAGGGGGAGGGTGAGCAGTTCTTC.